This T cell receptor (beta chain) was found in a study of blood T cells in healthy people across ages. The study's findings and limits: It was held that diversity estimates obtained from one million T cells represented underestimates.

CDR3 length equals 13 residues. V was clipped by 1 base and J by 7 bases, with 8 bases between them. Comment on this clonotype: Antigen unknown.

Together with a sample-barcoded 5' primer, a J-beta primer mix was included in a second PCR lasting roughly 6 to 12 cycles. All cDNA molecules were each tagged by a template-switch adaptor with 12 random nucleotides. MiXCR was run by TCRdb on the 5' RACE reads, yielding one entry per CDR3 protein. Of hundreds of thousands of distinct CDR3 sequences detected, about 24% appear once; the ten largest clones hold roughly 22%. Material for sequencing was blood. The TCR originated in a man in his 70s in good health. The J gene is TRBJ2-1, the V gene TRBV12-3 or TRBV12-4, with D unclear. CDR3 coding DNA: TGTGCCAGCAGTTTAGGTAGGATAAATGAGCAGTTCTTC. Translating it yields CASSLGRINEQFF.